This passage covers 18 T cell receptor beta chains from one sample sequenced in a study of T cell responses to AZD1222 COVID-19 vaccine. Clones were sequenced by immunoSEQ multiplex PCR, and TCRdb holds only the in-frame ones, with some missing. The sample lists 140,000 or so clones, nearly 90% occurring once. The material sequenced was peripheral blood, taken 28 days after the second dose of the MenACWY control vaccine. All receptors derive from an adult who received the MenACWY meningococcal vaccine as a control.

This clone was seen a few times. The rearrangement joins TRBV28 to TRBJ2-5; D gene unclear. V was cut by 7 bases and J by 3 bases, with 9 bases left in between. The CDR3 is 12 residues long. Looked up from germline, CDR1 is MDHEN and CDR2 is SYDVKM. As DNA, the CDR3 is TGTGCCAGCAACGACAATAAAGAGACCCAGTACTTC. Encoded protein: CASNDNKETQYF. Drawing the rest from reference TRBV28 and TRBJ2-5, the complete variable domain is DVKVTQSSRYLVKRTGEKVFLECVQDMDHENMFWYRQDPGLGLRLIYFSYDVKMKEKGDIPEGYSVSREKKERFSLILESASTNQTSMYLCASNDNKETQYFGPGTRLLVL.

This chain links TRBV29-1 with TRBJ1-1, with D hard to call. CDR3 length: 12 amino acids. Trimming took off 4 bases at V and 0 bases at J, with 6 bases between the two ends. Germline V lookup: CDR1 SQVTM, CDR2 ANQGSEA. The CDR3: CSVVSLNTEAFF. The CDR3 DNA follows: TGCAGCGTTGTCAGCCTGAACACTGAAGCTTTCTTT.

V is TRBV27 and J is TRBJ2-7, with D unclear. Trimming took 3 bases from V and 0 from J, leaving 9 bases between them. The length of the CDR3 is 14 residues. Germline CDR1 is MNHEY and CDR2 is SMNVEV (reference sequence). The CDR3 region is CASSFGPISYEQYF. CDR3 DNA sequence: TGTGCCAGCAGTTTTGGTCCGATCTCCTACGAGCAGTACTTC.

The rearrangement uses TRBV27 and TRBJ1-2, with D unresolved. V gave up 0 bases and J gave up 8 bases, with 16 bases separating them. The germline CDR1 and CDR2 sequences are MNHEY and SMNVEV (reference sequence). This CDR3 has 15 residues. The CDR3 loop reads CASSLSRIYTSGYTF. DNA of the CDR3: TGTGCCAGCAGTTTATCGAGGATATACACGAGCGGCTACACCTTC.

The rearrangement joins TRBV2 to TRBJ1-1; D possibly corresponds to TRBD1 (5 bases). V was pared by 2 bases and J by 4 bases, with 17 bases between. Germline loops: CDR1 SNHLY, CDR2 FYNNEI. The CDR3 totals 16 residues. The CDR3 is CASSERRSGMSTEAFF. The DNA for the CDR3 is TGTGCCAGCAGTGAAAGGCGGTCAGGGATGAGCACTGAAGCTTTCTTT. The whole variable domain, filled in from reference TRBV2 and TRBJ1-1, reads EPEVTQTPSHQVTQMGQEVILRCVPISNHLYFYWYRQILGQKVEFLVSFYNNEISEKSEIFDDQFSVERPDGSNFTLKIRSTKLEDSAMYFCASSERRSGMSTEAFFGQGTRLTVV.

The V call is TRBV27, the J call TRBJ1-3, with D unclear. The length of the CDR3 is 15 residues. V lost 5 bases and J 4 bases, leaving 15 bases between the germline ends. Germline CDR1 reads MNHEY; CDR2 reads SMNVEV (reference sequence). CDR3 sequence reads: CASSPWGSSGNTIYF. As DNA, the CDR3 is TGTGCCAGCAGTCCCTGGGGTTCGTCGGGAAACACCATATATTTT.

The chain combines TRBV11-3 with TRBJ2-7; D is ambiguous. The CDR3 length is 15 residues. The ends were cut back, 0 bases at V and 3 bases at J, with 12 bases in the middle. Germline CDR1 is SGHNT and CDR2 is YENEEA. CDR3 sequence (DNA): TGTGCCAGCAGCTTAGAAGGCCAGGACCACTACGAGCAGTACTTC. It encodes CASSLEGQDHYEQYF.

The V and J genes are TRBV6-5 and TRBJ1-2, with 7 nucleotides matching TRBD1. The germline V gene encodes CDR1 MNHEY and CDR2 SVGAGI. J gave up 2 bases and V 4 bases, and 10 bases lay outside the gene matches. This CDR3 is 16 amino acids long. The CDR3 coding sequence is TGTGCCAGCAGTTGGGGTGAACCGACAGGGAACTATGGCTACACCTTC. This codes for CASSWGEPTGNYGYTF.

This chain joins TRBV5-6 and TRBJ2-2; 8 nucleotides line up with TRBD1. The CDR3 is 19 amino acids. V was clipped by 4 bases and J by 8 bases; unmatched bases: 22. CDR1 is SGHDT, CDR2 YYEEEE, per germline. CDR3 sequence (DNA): TGTGCCAGCAGCGGCGGACAGGGTATCTCCCGTAGGGTGAAGGGGGAGCTGTTTTTT. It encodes CASSGGQGISRRVKGELFF. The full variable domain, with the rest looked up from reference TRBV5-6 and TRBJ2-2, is DAGVTQSPTHLIKTRGQQVTLRCSPKSGHDTVSWYQQALGQGPQFIFQYYEEEERQRGNFPDRFSGHQFPNYSSELNVNALLLGDSALYLCASSGGQGISRRVKGELFFGEGSRLTVL.

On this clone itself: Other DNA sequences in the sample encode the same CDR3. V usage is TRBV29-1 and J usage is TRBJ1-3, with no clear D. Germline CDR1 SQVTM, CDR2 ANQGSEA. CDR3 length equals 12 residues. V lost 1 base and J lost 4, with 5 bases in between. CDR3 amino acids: CSVEGPGNTIYF. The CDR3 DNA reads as TGCAGCGTTGAAGGGCCGGGAAACACCATATATTTT.

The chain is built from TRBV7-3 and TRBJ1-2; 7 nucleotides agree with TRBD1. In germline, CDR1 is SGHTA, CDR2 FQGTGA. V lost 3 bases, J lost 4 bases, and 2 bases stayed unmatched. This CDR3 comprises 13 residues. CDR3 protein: CASSLGQSYGYTF. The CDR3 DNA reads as TGTGCCAGCAGCTTGGGACAGAGCTATGGCTACACCTTC.

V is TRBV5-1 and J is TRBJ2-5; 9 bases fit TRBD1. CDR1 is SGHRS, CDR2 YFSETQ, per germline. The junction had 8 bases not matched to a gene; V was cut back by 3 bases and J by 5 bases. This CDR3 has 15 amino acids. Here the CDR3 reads CASSYMGQGVETQYF. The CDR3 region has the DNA TGCGCCAGCAGCTACATGGGACAGGGTGTGGAGACCCAGTACTTC.

CDR3 protein: CASSPSGRLTGYTF. The DNA of the CDR3 is TGTGCCAGCAGCCCAAGCGGCAGATTGACTGGCTACACCTTC. This chain joins TRBV27 and TRBJ1-2; no firm D call. The ends were cut back, 6 bases at V and 7 bases at J, with 18 bases in the middle. Germline CDR1 is MNHEY and CDR2 is SMNVEV (reference sequence). The CDR3 has 14 residues.

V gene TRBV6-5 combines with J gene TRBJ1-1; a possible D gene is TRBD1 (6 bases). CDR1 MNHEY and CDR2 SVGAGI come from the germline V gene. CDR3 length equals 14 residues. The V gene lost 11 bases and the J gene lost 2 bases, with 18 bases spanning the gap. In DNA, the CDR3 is TGTGCCGGGGGAGGGGGACGGCTAAACACTGAAGCTTTCTTT. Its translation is CAGGGGRLNTEAFF.

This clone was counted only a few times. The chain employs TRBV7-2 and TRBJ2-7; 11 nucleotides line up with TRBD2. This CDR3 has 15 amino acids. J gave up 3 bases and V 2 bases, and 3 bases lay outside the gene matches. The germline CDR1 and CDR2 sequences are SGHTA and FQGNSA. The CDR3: CASSLSLAGGYEQYF. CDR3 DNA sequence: TGTGCCAGCAGCTTAAGCCTAGCGGGGGGCTACGAGCAGTACTTC.

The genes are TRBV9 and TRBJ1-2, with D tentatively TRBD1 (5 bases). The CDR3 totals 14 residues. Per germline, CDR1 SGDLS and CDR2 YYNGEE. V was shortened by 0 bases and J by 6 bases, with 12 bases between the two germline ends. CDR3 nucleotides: TGTGCCAGCAGCGTAGTTACACGGGGGAATGGCTACACCTTC. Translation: CASSVVTRGNGYTF.

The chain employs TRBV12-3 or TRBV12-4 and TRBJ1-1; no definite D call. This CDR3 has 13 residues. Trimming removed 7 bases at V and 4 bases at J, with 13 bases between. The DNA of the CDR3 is TGTGCCAGCACCCTCGGACGGAGCACTGAAGCTTTCTTT. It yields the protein CASTLGRSTEAFF.

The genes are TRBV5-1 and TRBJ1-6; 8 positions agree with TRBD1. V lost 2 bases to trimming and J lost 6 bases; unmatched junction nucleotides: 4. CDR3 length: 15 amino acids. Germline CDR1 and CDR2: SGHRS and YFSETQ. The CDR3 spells CASSFQGAANSPLHF. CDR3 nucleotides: TGCGCCAGCAGCTTCCAGGGGGCGGCTAATTCACCCCTCCACTTT.